These 3 T cell receptor beta chains came from one sample sequenced in a study of cytomegalovirus exposure and HLA in healthy donors. The PCR employed 60 Vbeta primers together with 13 Jbeta primers. Assay used: immunoSEQ multiplex PCR; TCRdb lists only in-frame clones, some missing. The sample records a few hundred thousand clones, 70% to 90% being singletons. The sample was PBMCs. Receptor source: a woman younger than 30 in good health and CMV-seronegative.

This clone showed up just once. V and J are TRBV9 and TRBJ1-2; D gene unclear. This CDR3 is 16 amino acids long. The V end lost 3 bases, the J end lost 0 bases, and 15 bases lay between the germline ends. CDR1 is SGDLS, CDR2 YYNGEE, per germline. The DNA for the CDR3 is TGTGCCAGCAGCGAGAACGTTGGCGACACTAACTATGGCTACACCTTC. Its translation: CASSENVGDTNYGYTF. Drawing the rest from reference TRBV9 and TRBJ1-2, the complete variable domain is DSGVTQTPKHLITATGQRVTLRCSPRSGDLSVYWYQQSLDQGLQFLIQYYNGEERAKGNILERFSAQQFPDLHSELNLSSLELGDSALYFCASSENVGDTNYGYTFGSGTRLTVV.

The chain recombines TRBV19 with TRBJ1-3; D unresolved. Germline CDR1 reads LNHDA; CDR2 reads SQIVND (reference sequence). CDR3 length: 13 residues. Trimming removed 7 bases at V and 2 bases at J, with 9 bases between. CDR3 amino acids: CASTGSPGNTIYF. In DNA, the CDR3 is TGTGCCAGTACCGGGAGTCCTGGAAACACCATATATTTT.

The J gene is TRBJ1-3, the V gene TRBV2, with TRBD1 identical over 12 bases. The CDR3 totals 20 residues. Germline values: CDR1 SNHLY, CDR2 FYNNEI. Trimming at V came to 6 bases and at J to 6 bases, leaving 21 bases not matched to a gene. The CDR3 is CASRWEPGQGARIRENTIYF. The CDR3 DNA is TGTGCCAGCAGGTGGGAACCGGGACAGGGGGCGAGGATACGCGAAAACACCATATATTTT.